These 10 T cell receptor beta chains share one sample of origin, sequenced in a study of blood T cell repertoires in COVID-19. Assay: immunoSEQ multiplex PCR; the TCRdb copy retains only in-frame clones and omits some. The top ten hold approximately 2.1% of the sample, which has about 110,000 clones, about 85% seen once. Source material: peripheral blood. All receptors derive from a human donor in a cohort sampled during active COVID-19.

The rearrangement uses TRBV2 and TRBJ2-7; D unclear. This CDR3 comprises 14 residues. Germline lookup yields CDR1 SNHLY and CDR2 FYNNEI. V shed 8 bases and J shed 0 bases, with 14 bases lying between them. The CDR3 protein is CASQEGTYSYEQYF. The CDR3 bases are TGTGCCAGCCAGGAAGGCACGTACTCCTACGAGCAGTACTTC.

The rearrangement joins TRBV6-6 to TRBJ1-6; 8 bases map to TRBD1. The V gene end was trimmed by 6 bases and the J gene end by 7 bases; junction bases not matched to a gene: 5. The CDR3 has 14 amino acids. CDR1 and CDR2 (germline): MNHNY, SVGAGI (reference sequence). The CDR3, as DNA: TGTGCCAGCAGCAGTCAGGGGGCCAATTCACCCCTCCACTTT. This translates into CASSSQGANSPLHF.

This chain links TRBV5-4 with TRBJ1-2, with D perhaps TRBD1 (5 bases). The V gene's germline CDR1 is SGHNT and CDR2 YYREEE (reference sequence). V lost 5 bases and J lost 6, with 14 bases in between. The CDR3 is made up of 13 amino acids. CDR3 sequence: CASSSTAGNGYTF. DNA of the CDR3: TGTGCCAGCAGTTCGACAGCAGGGAATGGCTACACCTTC.

V is TRBV5-1 and J is TRBJ2-7; D remains unclear. The CDR3 has 13 amino acids. Germline lookup yields CDR1 SGHRS and CDR2 YFSETQ. Trimming stripped 4 bases from V and 3 bases from J, with 11 bases between. The chain's CDR3 is CASSISIGYEQYF. The DNA of the CDR3 is TGCGCCAGCAGCATTAGCATTGGCTACGAGCAGTACTTC.

The rearrangement uses TRBV5-4 and TRBJ2-5, with D perhaps matching TRBD1 (5 bases). CDR1 is SGHNT and CDR2 is YYREEE in the germline V gene (reference sequence). V lost 2 bases, J lost 2 bases, and 7 bases lay in between. The CDR3 is 13 residues long. CDR3 loop: CASSLRQQETQYF. The CDR3 nucleotides read TGTGCCAGCAGCTTACGACAGCAAGAGACCCAGTACTTC.

The genes are TRBV5-1 and TRBJ2-3; D remains ambiguous. The CDR3 spans 20 residues. Trimming shortened V by 0 bases and J by 0 bases, and 23 bases separated the two germline ends. CDR1 and CDR2 from the germline V gene are SGHRS and YFSETQ. CDR3 sequence: CASSLVLFGFTTTSTDTQYF. For the CDR3, the DNA is TGCGCCAGCAGCTTGGTCCTATTTGGGTTTACTACGACTAGCACAGATACGCAGTATTTT. Variable domain in full (rest from reference TRBV5-1 and TRBJ2-3): KAGVTQTPRYLIKTRGQQVTLSCSPISGHRSVSWYQQTPGQGLQFLFEYFSETQRNKGNFPGRFSGRQFSNSRSEMNVSTLELGDSALYLCASSLVLFGFTTTSTDTQYFGPGTRLTVL.

This sequence joins TRBV7-9 and TRBJ1-3; no firm D call. Germline-derived CDR1 and CDR2 are SEHNR and FQNEAQ (reference sequence). V was cut by 4 bases and J by 0 bases, with 16 bases left in between. CDR3 length: 17 residues. CDR3 residues: CASSWKEDWSSGNTIYF. DNA for the CDR3: TGTGCCAGCAGCTGGAAAGAAGACTGGAGCTCTGGAAACACCATATATTTT.

This chain's CDR3 is CAISETSGLTGELFF. CDR3 bases: TGTGCCATCAGTGAGACTAGCGGGCTTACCGGGGAGCTGTTTTTT. The chain joins TRBV10-3 to TRBJ2-2; 9 bases are shared with TRBD2. The germline V gene encodes CDR1 ENHRY and CDR2 SYGVKD. The CDR3 is made up of 15 amino acids. After removal of 2 bases from V and 5 bases from J, the junction contained 3 bases not matched to a gene.

This sequence joins TRBV5-1 and TRBJ2-5; 10 bases line up with TRBD2. The CDR3 covers 14 residues. Germline CDR1 SGHRS, CDR2 YFSETQ. J lost 5 bases, V lost 6 bases, and 7 bases had no gene match. DNA for the CDR3: TGCGCCAGCAAGCGGGAGGGAGCTGTCGAGACCCAGTACTTC. Its protein product is CASKREGAVETQYF.

V gene TRBV5-1 combines with J gene TRBJ2-5; D perhaps matches TRBD1 (5 bases). V lost 1 base and J 5 bases, leaving 12 bases between the germline ends. Germline assignment: CDR1 SGHRS and CDR2 YFSETQ. CDR3 length: 14 residues. DNA for the CDR3: TGCGCCAGCAGCTTGATGACAGATGGGGAGACCCAGTACTTC. This translates into CASSLMTDGETQYF.